This T cell receptor (beta chain) was captured by sequencing in a study of blood T cell repertoires in COVID-19. Across the whole study: Samples taken during acute and convalescent COVID-19 were collected in the United States, Italy and Spain. The cDNA or gDNA used as material had been derived from T cells, B-cell-depleted T cells, or PBMCs.

The repertoire was sequenced with immunoSEQ multiplex PCR; TCRdb's copy has only in-frame clones and lacks some. The data show approximately 400,000 clones, more than 70% seen once. Patients in Seattle were enrolled during active infection, then followed longitudinally. The specimen was peripheral blood. The sequence was collected from a woman between 50 and 59 years old with COVID-19, enrolled during active disease.

The CDR3 DNA is TGTGCCAGCAGTGCGCTGGACTTGGACAGCTTTAAGGAAAAACTGTTTTTT. Translated: CASSALDLDSFKEKLFF. The chain employs TRBV6-1 and TRBJ1-4, with D maybe TRBD1 (6 bases). The V gene lost 4 bases and the J gene lost 8 bases, with 23 bases spanning the gap. The germline V gene has CDR1 MNHNS and CDR2 SASEGT. This CDR3 spans 17 amino acids.